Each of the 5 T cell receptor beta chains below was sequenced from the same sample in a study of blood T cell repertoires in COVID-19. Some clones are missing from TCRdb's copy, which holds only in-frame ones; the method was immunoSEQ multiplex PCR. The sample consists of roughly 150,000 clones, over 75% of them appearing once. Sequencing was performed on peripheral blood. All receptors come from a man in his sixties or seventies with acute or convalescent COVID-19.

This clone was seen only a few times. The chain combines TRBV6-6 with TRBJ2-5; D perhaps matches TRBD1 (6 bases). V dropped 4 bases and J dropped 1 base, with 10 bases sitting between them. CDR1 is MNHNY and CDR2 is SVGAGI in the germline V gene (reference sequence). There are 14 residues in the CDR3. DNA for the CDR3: TGTGCCAGCAGTTCCACGACAGGCCAAGAGACCCAGTACTTC. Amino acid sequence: CASSSTTGQETQYF.

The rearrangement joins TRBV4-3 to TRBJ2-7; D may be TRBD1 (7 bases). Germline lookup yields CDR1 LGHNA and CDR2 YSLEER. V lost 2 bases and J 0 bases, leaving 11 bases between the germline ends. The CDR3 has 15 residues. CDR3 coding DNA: TGCGCCAGCAGCCAATCAGGGGGAGGCTCCTACGAGCAGTACTTC. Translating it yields CASSQSGGGSYEQYF.

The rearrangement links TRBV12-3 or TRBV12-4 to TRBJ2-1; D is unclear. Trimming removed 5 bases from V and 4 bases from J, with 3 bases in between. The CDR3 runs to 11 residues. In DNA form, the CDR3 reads TGTGCCAGCAGTGTATACAATGAGCAGTTCTTC. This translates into CASSVYNEQFF.

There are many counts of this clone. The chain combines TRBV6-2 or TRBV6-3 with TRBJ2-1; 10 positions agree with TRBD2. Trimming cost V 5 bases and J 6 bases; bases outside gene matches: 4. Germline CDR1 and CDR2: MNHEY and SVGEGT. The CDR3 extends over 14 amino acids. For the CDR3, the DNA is TGTGCCAGCAGTCGGGGACTAGCGAGCAATGAGCAGTTCTTC. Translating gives CASSRGLASNEQFF.

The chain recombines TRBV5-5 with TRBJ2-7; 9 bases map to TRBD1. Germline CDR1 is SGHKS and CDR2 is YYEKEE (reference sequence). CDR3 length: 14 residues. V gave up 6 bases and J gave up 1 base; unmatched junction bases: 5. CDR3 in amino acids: CASKPGTGSYEQYF. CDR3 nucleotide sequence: TGTGCCAGCAAACCCGGGACAGGGTCCTACGAGCAGTACTTC.